Each of the 12 T cell receptor beta chains below was sequenced from the same sample in a study of blood T cell repertoires in COVID-19. Clones were sequenced by immunoSEQ multiplex PCR, and TCRdb holds only the in-frame ones, with some missing. Of about 310,000 clones in the sample, 90% were seen once. Sample: PBMCs or T cells enriched from blood (not recorded which). The receptor source for this set is a woman aged 18-29 years with acute COVID-19.

The chain employs TRBV18 and TRBJ2-5, with 7 bases matching TRBD1. This CDR3 contains 14 residues. CDR1 is KGHSH, CDR2 LQKENI, per germline. The V gene end was trimmed by 3 bases and the J gene end by 0 bases; junction bases not matched to a gene: 1. The CDR3 protein is CASSPGQYQETQYF. CDR3 DNA sequence: TGTGCCAGCTCACCGGGACAGTACCAAGAGACCCAGTACTTC.

V gene TRBV2 combines with J gene TRBJ2-7, with D hard to call. Trimming left V 0 bases short and J 3 bases short, with 9 bases between. Germline V lookup: CDR1 SNHLY, CDR2 FYNNEI. The CDR3 is 14 residues long. In DNA form, the CDR3 reads TGTGCCAGCAGTGAAGCGCTTCAGGACTACGAGCAGTACTTC. This sequence encodes CASSEALQDYEQYF.

The table lists this clone with a count of one. The V call is TRBV19, the J call TRBJ1-4; D perhaps matches TRBD1 (5 bases). The V end lost 3 bases, the J end lost 14 bases, and 19 bases lay between the germline ends. This CDR3 is built from 14 residues. The V gene's germline CDR1 is LNHDA and CDR2 SQIVND (reference sequence). DNA of the CDR3: TGTGCCAGTAGTATTGGTTTTGGGGGGTCTGGTCTGTTTTTT. Its translation: CASSIGFGGSGLFF.

The CDR3 DNA is TGCAGCGTTGATGGACAGGCAAACACTGAAGCTTTCTTT. It codes for CSVDGQANTEAFF. The V and J genes are TRBV29-1 and TRBJ1-1; the match to TRBD1 covers 7 bases. CDR1 SQVTM and CDR2 ANQGSEA come from the germline V gene. CDR3 size: 13 residues. Losses at the gene ends were 3 bases for V and 2 bases for J; bases not matched to a gene: 3.

This chain links TRBV29-1 with TRBJ2-5; 8 bases match TRBD2. This CDR3 spans 14 amino acids. The V and J ends lost 6 bases and 2 bases, in that order; junction bases with no gene match: 8. The germline gives CDR1 SQVTM, CDR2 ANQGSEA. CDR3 loop: CSVVLAGTQETQYF. CDR3 in DNA: TGCAGCGTCGTCTTAGCGGGAACGCAAGAGACCCAGTACTTC. Combining the CDR3 with reference TRBV29-1 and TRBJ2-5 gives the whole variable domain SAVISQKPSRDICQRGTSLTIQCQVDSQVTMMFWYRQQPGQSLTLIATANQGSEATYESGFVIDKFPISRPNLTFSTLTVSNMSPEDSSIYLCSVVLAGTQETQYFGPGTRLLVL.

The chain links TRBV28 to TRBJ1-1, with TRBD1 identical over 9 bases. The CDR3 is made up of 14 amino acids. Germline-derived CDR1 and CDR2 are MDHEN and SYDVKM. J was trimmed by 1 base and V by 6 bases; bases with no gene match: 3. The CDR3 DNA is TGTGCCAGCAGAAAGGACAGGGGGAACACTGAAGCTTTCTTT. Translating gives CASRKDRGNTEAFF.

The chain recombines TRBV6-5 with TRBJ2-3; D possibly corresponds to TRBD2 (6 bases). The V end was cut by 4 bases, the J end by 2 bases, with 16 bases between. The CDR3 length is 16 residues. From germline, CDR1 is MNHEY and CDR2 SVGAGI. CDR3 in amino acids: CASSSVPGLNTDTQYF. CDR3 coding DNA: TGTGCCAGCAGTTCAGTCCCGGGACTGAACACAGATACGCAGTATTTT.

This chain connects TRBV5-4 to TRBJ2-2; 9 nucleotides align to TRBD2. CDR1 and CDR2 (germline): SGHNT, YYREEE (reference sequence). The CDR3 contains 17 residues. V gave up 4 bases and J gave up 4 bases; unmatched junction bases: 11. The CDR3 loop is CASSLVRLAGFTGELFF. The CDR3 nucleotides read TGTGCCAGCAGCCTAGTGAGGCTAGCGGGATTCACCGGGGAGCTGTTTTTT.

V and J are TRBV7-9 and TRBJ1-2; 8 nucleotides align to TRBD1. With 8 bases clipped from V and 4 bases from J, the junction kept 3 bases outside the gene matches. CDR1 is SEHNR, CDR2 FQNEAQ, per germline (reference sequence). The CDR3 covers 12 residues. CDR3 DNA: TGTGCCAGCGGACAGGGAACCTATGGCTACACCTTC. It encodes CASGQGTYGYTF.

The gene calls are TRBV5-6 and TRBJ2-3; D perhaps matches TRBD1 (6 bases). Germline CDR1 SGHDT, CDR2 YYEEEE. V gave up 7 bases and J gave up 2 bases, with 17 bases separating them. This CDR3 spans 15 amino acids. The CDR3 protein is CASRSDRRYTDTQYF. DNA of the CDR3: TGTGCCAGCCGATCGGACAGAAGATACACAGATACGCAGTATTTT.

The chain joins TRBV11-2 to TRBJ2-7; perhaps TRBD1 as D (6 bases). The CDR3 is 13 amino acids. Trimming shortened V by 5 bases and J by 2 bases, and 10 bases separated the two germline ends. Germline CDR1 SGHAT, CDR2 FQNNGV. CDR3 nucleotides: TGTGCCAGCAGCATAACAGGGCCCTACGAGCAGTACTTC. Amino acid sequence: CASSITGPYEQYF.

The gene calls are TRBV18 and TRBJ1-5, with D possibly matching TRBD1 (6 bases). Per germline, CDR1 KGHSH and CDR2 LQKENI. The CDR3 contains 14 residues. The ends were cut back, 3 bases at V and 6 bases at J, with 12 bases in the middle. The CDR3 loop is CASSPSGEGQPQHF. The CDR3 DNA reads TGTGCCAGCTCACCTTCAGGGGAAGGTCAGCCCCAGCATTTT.